The clone carrying this T cell receptor (beta chain) was seen a handful of times. Antigen unknown. This specimen belongs to a study of regulatory T cells in long-lasting Graves disease. This CDR3 spans 15 amino acids. Per the germline V gene, CDR1 is LNHNV and CDR2 is YYDKDF (reference sequence). V was clipped by 3 bases and J by 4 bases, with 16 bases between them. As to time point: persistent/refractory GD, antithyroid drugs over 5 years with positive TRAb. The authors made the TCR library using RNA they extracted from PBMCs. General observations from the study: Persistent disease preferred TRBV28, TRBJ1-2 and TRBJ2-5; new disease, TRBV20-1 and TRBJ2-1. Samples came from peripheral blood alone, without thyroid tissue. TCR diversity was lower in persistent Graves' patients (versus newly diagnosed ones). Sample size, which was small, may have reduced accuracy.

Arm-PCR of CDR3 regions with iRepertoire HTBI primers generated TCR beta libraries. TCRdb redid the calling of the multiplex PCR reads with MiXCR, one entry per CDR3 protein. The sample holds more than 650,000 distinct CDR3 sequences, around 30% seen once. Material: peripheral blood mononuclear cells (PBMCs), obtained when the disease was refractory, from a patient treated with antithyroid drugs. This rearrangement joins TRBV15 to TRBJ2-7; tentative D call: TRBD2 (6 bases). This sequence was found in a female donor with Graves disease. As DNA, the CDR3 is TGTGCCACCAGCAGCCCCGGGTCGCGGGATTACGAGCAGTACTTC. Translating it yields CATSSPGSRDYEQYF.